These 3 T cell receptor beta chains share one sample of origin, sequenced in a study of blood T cells in healthy people across ages. PCR was performed a second time for about 7 to 12 cycles using a sample-barcoded 5' primer and a J-beta primer mix. Each CDR3 protein gets one entry after TCRdb re-called the 5' RACE reads with MiXCR. The sample consists of about 290,000 distinct CDR3 sequences, 27% of them appearing once. Material for sequencing was blood. These receptors all come from a woman aged 70-85 years in good health.

The genes are TRBV20-1 and TRBJ2-5, with 9 positions matching TRBD2. The J call may not be correct, given that the DNA end is closer to TRBJ2-1. The CDR3 spans 15 residues. Looked up from germline, CDR1 is DFQATT and CDR2 is SNEGSKA (reference sequence). The CDR3 bases are TGCAGTGCTAAACCTTTAGCGGGAGATGTGGATGAGCAGTTCTTC. Its translation is CSAKPLAGDVDEQFF.

This clonotype was seen only a few times. The rearrangement joins TRBV5-1 to TRBJ2-1; D is undetermined. V dropped 0 bases and J dropped 2 bases, with 9 bases sitting between them. The CDR3 runs 15 residues. Per the germline V gene, CDR1 is SGHRS and CDR2 is YFSETQ. This chain's CDR3 is CASSLEDPTYNEQFF. Written as DNA, the CDR3 is TGCGCCAGCAGCTTGGAGGACCCTACCTACAATGAGCAGTTCTTC.

In this sample, this clonotype turned up a few times. The V gene is TRBV12-3 or TRBV12-4, the J gene TRBJ2-1; D unresolved. The CDR3 is 14 residues long. V lost 6 bases, J lost 0 bases, and 9 bases lay in between. In DNA form, the CDR3 reads TGTGCCAGCAGCCTTAAGGCCTCCTACAATGAGCAGTTCTTC. It codes for CASSLKASYNEQFF.